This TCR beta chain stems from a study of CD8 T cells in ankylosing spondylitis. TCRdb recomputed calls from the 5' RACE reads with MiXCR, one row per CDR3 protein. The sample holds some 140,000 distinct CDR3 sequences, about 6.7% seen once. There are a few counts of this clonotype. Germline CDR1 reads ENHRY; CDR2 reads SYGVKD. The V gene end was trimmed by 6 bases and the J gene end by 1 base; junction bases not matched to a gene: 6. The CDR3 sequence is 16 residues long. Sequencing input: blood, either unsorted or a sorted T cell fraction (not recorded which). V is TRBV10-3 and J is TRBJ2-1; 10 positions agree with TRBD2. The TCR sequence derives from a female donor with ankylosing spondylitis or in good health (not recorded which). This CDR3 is CAISSSGSGSYNEQFF. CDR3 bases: TGTGCCATCAGCTCTAGCGGGAGTGGATCCTACAATGAGCAGTTCTTC.